Given below is one T cell receptor beta chain in context. The data were obtained in a study of blood T cell repertoires in COVID-19. Across the whole study: From the United States, Italy and Spain came samples of acute and convalescent COVID-19. T cells, B-cell-depleted T cells, or PBMCs supplied cDNA or gDNA.

How the authors handled the data: How many nucleated cells were present was estimated from reference gene primer amplification. Using immunoSEQ multiplex PCR, the repertoire was profiled, and TCRdb retains in-frame clones only, with some absent. That table supplies the V and J calls and clone size; D and trimming were determined from the DNA. This repertoire shows over 250,000 clones, approximately 83% found once; its top ten account for about 11%. Germline CDR1 reads SGHNT; CDR2 reads YENEEA. The CDR3 is 13 residues long. V dropped 3 bases and J dropped 4 bases, with 9 bases sitting between them. The chain joins TRBV11-3 to TRBJ1-1; D not certain. Input material: peripheral blood. This sequence was found in a woman in her sixties or seventies with acute or convalescent COVID-19. The CDR3 DNA sequence: TGTGCCAGCAGCTTTTATAGCGGCACTGAAGCTTTCTTT. It yields the protein CASSFYSGTEAFF.